Sequencing of this TCR beta chain was carried out in a study of Graves' ophthalmopathy and Graves' hyperthyroidism. Study-wide results and limits: Most thyroid clonotypes with frequency above 0.001 were detected in blood too.

Certain patients, namely those with other autoimmune diseases, uncontrolled infections, pregnancy or lactation, were excluded. This clonotype was recorded at least ten times. Its target is not known. The study amplified TCR beta CDR3 regions using RNA transcripts. An opening RT-PCR round employed HTBI primers and preceded a second-round multiplex PCR. TCRdb ran MiXCR on the multiplex PCR reads and lists one entry per CDR3 protein. The sample shows fewer than 400,000 distinct CDR3 sequences, approximately 20% of them seen only once. The CDR3 is made up of 13 amino acids. Between the trimmed V and J ends, which lost 5 bases and 5 bases, there was a span of 13 bases.

The origin of this receptor is a woman aged 18-29 years with Graves' ophthalmopathy. The chain is built from TRBV12-3 or TRBV12-4 and TRBJ2-7; D is uncertain. Sequencing was done on a sample of peripheral blood. CDR3: CASSNQARHEQYF. CDR3 nucleotides: TGTGCCAGCAGTAACCAGGCCCGCCACGAGCAGTACTTC.